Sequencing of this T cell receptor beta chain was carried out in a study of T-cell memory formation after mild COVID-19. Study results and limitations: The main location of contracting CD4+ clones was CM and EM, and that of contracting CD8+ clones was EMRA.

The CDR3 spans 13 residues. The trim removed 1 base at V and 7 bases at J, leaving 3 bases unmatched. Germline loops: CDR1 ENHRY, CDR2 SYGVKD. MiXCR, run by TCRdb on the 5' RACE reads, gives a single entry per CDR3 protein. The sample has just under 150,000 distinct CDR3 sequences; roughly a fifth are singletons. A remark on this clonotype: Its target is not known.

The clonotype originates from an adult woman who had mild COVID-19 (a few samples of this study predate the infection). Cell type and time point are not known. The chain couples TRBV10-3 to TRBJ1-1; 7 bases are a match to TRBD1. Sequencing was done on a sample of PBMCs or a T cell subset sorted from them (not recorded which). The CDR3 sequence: CAISELGQDEAFF. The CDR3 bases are TGTGCCATCAGTGAGTTAGGACAGGATGAAGCTTTCTTT.